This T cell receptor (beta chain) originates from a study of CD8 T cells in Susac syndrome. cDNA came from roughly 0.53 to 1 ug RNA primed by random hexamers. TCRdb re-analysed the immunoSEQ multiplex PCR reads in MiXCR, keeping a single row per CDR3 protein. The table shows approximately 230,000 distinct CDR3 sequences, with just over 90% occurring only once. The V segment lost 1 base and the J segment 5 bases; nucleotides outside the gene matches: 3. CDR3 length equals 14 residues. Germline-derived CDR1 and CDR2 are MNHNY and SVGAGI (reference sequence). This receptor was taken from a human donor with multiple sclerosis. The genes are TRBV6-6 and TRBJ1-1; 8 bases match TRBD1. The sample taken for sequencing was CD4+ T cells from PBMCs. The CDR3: CASSYFTGGTEAFF. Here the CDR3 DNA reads TGTGCCAGCAGTTACTTTACAGGGGGAACTGAAGCTTTCTTT.